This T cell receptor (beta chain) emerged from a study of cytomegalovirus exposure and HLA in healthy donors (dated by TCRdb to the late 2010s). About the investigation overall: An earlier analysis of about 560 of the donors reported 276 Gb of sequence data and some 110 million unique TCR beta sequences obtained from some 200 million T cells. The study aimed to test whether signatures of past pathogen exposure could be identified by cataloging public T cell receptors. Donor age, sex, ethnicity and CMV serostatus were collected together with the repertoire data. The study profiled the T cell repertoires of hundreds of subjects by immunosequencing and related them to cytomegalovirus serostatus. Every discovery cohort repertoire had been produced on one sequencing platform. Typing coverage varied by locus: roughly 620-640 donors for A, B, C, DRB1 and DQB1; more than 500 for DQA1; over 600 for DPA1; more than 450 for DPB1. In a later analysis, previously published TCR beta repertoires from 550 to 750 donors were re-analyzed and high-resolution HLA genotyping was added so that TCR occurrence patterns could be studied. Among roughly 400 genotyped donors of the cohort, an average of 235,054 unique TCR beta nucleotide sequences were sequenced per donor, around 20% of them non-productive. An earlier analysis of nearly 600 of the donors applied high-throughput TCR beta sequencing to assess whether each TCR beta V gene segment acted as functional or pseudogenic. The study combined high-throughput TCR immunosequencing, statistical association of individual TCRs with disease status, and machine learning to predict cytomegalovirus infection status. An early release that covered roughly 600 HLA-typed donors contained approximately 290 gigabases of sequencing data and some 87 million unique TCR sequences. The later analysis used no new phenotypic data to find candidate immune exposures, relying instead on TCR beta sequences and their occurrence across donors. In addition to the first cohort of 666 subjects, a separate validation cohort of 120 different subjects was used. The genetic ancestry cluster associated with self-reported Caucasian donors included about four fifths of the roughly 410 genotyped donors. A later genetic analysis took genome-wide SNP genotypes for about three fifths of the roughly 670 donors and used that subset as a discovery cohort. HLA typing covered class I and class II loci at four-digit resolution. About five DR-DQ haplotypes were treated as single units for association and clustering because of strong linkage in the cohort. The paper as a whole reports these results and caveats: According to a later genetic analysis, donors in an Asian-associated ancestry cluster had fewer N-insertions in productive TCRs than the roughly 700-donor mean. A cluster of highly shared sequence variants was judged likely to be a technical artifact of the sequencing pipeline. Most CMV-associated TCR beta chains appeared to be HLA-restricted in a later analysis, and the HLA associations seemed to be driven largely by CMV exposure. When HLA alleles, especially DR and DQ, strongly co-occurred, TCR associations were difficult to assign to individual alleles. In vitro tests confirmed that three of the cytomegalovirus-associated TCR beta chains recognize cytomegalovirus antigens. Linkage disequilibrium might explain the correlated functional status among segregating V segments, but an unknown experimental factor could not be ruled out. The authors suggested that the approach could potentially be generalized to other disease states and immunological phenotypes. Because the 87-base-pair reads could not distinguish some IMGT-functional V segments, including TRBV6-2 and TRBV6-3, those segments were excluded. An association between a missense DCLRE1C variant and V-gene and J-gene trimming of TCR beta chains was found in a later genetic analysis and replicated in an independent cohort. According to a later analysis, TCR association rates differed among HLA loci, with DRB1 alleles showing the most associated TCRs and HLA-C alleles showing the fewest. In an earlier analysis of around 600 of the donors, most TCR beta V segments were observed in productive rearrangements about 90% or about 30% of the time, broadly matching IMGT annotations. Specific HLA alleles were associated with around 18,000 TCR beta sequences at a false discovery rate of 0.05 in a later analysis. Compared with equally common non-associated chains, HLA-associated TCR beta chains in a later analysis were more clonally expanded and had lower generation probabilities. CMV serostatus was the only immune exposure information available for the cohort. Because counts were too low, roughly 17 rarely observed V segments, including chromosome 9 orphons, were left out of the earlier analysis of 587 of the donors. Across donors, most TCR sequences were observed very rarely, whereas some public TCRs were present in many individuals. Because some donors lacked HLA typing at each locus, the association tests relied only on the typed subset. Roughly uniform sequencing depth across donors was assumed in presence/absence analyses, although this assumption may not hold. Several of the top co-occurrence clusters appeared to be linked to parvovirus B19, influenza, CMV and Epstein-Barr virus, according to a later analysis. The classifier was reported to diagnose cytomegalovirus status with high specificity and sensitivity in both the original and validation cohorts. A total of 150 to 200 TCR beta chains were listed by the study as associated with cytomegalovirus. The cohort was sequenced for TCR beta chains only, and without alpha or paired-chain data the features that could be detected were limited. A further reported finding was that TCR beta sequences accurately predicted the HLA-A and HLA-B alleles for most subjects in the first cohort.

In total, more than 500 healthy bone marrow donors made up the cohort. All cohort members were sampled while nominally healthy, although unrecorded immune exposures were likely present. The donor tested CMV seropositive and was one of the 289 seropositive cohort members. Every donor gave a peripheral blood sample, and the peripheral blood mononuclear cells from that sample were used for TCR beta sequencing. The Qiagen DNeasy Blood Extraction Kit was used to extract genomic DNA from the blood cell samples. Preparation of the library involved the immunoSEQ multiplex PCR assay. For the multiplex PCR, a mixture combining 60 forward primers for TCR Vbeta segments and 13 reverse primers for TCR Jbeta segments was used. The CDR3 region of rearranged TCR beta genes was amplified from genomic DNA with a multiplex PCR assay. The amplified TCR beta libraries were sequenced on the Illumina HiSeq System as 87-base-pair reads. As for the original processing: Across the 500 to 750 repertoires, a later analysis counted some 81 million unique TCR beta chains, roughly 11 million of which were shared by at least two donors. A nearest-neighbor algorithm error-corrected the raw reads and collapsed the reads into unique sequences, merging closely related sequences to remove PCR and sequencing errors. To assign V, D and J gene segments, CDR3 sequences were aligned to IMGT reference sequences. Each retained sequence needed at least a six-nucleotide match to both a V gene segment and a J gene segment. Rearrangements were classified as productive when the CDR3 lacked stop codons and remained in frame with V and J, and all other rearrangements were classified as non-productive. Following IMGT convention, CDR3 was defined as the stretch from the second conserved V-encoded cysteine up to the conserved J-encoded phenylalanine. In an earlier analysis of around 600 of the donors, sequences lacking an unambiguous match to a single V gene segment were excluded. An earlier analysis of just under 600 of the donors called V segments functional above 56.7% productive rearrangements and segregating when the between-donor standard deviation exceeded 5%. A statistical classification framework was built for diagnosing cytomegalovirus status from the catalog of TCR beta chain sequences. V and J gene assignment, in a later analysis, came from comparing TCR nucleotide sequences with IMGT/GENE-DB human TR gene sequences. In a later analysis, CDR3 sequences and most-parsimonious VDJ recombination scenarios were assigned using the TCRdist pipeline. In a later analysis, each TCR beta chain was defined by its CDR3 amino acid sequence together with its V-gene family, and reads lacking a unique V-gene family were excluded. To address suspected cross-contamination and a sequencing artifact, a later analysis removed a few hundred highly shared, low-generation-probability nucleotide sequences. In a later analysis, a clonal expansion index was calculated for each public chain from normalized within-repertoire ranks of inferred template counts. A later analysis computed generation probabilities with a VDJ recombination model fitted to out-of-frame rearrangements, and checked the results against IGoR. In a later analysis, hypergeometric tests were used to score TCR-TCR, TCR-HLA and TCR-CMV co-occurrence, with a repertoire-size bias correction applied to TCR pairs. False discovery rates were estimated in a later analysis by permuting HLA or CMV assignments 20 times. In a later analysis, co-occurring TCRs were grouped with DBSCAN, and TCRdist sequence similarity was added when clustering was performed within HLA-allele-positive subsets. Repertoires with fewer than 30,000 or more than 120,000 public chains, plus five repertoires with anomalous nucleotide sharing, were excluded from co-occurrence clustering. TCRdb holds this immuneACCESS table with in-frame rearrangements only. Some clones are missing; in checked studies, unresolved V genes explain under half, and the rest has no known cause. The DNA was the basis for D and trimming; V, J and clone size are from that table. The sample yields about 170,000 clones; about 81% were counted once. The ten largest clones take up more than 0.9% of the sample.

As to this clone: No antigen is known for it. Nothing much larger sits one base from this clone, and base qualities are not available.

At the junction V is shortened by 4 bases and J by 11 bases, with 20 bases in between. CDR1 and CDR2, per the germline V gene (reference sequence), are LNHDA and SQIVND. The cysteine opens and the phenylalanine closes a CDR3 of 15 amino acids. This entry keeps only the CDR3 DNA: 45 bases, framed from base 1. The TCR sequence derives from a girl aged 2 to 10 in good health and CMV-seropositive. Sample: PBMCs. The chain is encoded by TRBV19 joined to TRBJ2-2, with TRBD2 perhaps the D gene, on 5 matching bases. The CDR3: CASSTAHRPSGELFF. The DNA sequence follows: TGTGCCAGTAGTACCGCCCATCGACCCAGCGGAGAGCTGTTTTTT.